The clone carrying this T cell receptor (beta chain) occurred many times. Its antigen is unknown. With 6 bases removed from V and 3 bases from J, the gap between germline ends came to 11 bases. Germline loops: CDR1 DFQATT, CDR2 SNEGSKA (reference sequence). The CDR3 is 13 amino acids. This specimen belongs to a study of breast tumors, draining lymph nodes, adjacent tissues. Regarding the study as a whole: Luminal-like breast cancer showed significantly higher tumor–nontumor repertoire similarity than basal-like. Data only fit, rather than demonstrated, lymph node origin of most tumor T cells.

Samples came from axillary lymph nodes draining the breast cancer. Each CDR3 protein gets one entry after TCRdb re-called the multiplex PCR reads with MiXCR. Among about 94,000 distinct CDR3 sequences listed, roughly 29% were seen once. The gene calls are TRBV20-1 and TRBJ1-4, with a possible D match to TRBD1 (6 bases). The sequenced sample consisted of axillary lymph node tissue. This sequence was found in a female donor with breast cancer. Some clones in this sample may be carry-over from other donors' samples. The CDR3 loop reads CSAVTGPNEKLFF. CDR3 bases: TGCAGTGCGGTAACAGGGCCTAATGAAAAACTGTTTTTT.